The subject of this entry is one TCR beta chain. Its antigen is currently not known. Base qualities are not at hand, and no much larger clone is one base apart. This specimen includes other DNA sequences encoding the same CDR3. Based on the germline V gene, the CDR1 and CDR2 sequences are SGDLS and YYNGEE. Compared with germline, V lacks 0 bases and J lacks 7 bases; bases without a gene match: 5. Counted from cysteine to phenylalanine, this CDR3 has 15 amino acids. Kept here is only the CDR3 DNA, which spans 45 bases and is read in frame from base 1. This record belongs to a study of blood T cell repertoires in COVID-19 (dated by TCRdb to 2018 to 2020). Background for the entire study: Samples from collaborators originated in the United States, Italy and Spain and spanned both the acute and convalescent phases of COVID-19. The dataset comprised deeply sampled blood TCRbeta repertoires from subjects exposed to, actively infected with, or recovered from COVID-19. The repertoires were released in a freely available public database intended as a resource for research on the immune response to SARS-CoV-2. The prospective study material was composed of cDNA or gDNA derived from T cells, B-cell-depleted T cells, or PBMCs. Samples came from the ongoing ImmuneRACE study (first 160 participants) plus 1,254 subjects from 6 global collaborators. Sample metadata almost always included a de-identified subject ID, COVID-19 status, age in years and sex. Where available, HLA class I and class II types were taken from metadata supplied by the sample provider and were not determined by assay-based typing.

Results and caveats for the whole study, not just this receptor: The quantity of clinical and demographic metadata differed by source and by participant and was supplied without curation.

TCRbeta CDR3 regions were amplified from genomic DNA by means of the immunoSEQ Assay, a bias-controlled multiplex PCR. On the study's bioinformatics: Nucleated cell counts per sample were estimated from amplification of reference gene primers within the assay. Sequence reads were collapsed and filtered to measure the absolute abundance of every unique TCRbeta CDR3 rearrangement. Productive Simpson clonality was computed per sample as the square root of Simpson's diversity index over productive rearrangements. TCRdb carries this immuneACCESS record with in-frame sequences only. Its versions omit some clonotypes, under half of them owing to an unresolved V gene in the studies checked, with the rest unexplained. That table furnishes V, J and clone size, whereas the DNA furnished D and trimming. The sample table contains about 150,000 clones; only one count was recorded for around 83% of them. The ten largest clonotypes hold 7% of the sample.

Each collaborating institution followed its own protocols to collect whole blood in K2EDTA tubes. For TCRbeta analysis, collaborator samples were shipped as frozen whole blood, as isolated PBMCs, or as DNA extracted from either sample type. The sequence derives from a man in his fifties or sixties with active or convalescent COVID-19. Sample: peripheral blood. This chain is built from TRBV9 and TRBJ2-1; 9 of the junction bases match TRBD2. CDR3 region: CASSVVAGAGNEQFF. The nucleotide sequence reads TGTGCCAGCAGCGTAGTAGCGGGAGCTGGGAATGAGCAGTTCTTC.